This T cell receptor (beta chain) was sequenced during a study of CD8+ T cells in alopecia areata. Study as a whole: Treated patients were given oral tofacitinib, which was dosed at 5 to 10 mg twice daily.

Isolated RNA was reverse transcribed into cDNA used as the sequencing template. Clones were sequenced by immunoSEQ multiplex PCR, and TCRdb holds only the in-frame ones, with some missing. The data show about 130,000 clones, with around 50% seen just once and 3.5% to 5% held by the top ten. Study conclusions and caveats: Alopecia totalis/universalis scalp especially showed more expanded CD8+ clones than normal scalp. In scalp samples, resident alphabeta T cells of normal skin are also sequenced.

With regard to this clone: Its matching antigen is unknown.

The CDR3 runs 14 residues. CDR1 and CDR2 (germline): SQVTM, ANQGSEA. V lost 3 bases and J lost 7, with 15 bases in between. The chain employs TRBV29-1 and TRBJ1-4; tentatively, D is TRBD1 (6 bases). The TCR was taken from a human donor with alopecia areata. The material was CD4+ T cells sorted from blood, obtained at week 0. This CDR3 is CSVEEARGGEKLFF. In DNA, the CDR3 is TGCAGCGTTGAGGAGGCCAGGGGTGGTGAAAAACTGTTTTTT.